One sample yielded the 8 T cell receptor beta chains listed below, sequenced in a study of patients and donors after allogeneic stem cell transplantation. Each CDR3 protein gets one entry after TCRdb re-called the RT-PCR reads with MiXCR. The sample includes approximately 250,000 distinct CDR3 sequences, 13% to 15% of them seen just once. Sequencing was carried out using blood, either unsorted or a sorted T cell fraction (not recorded which). These receptor sequences come from a human donor who was either an allogeneic HSCT recipient or a stem cell or donor lymphocyte infusion donor (not recorded which). It is not recorded whose cells these are; they may come from a transplant donor.

The chain recombines TRBV29-1 with TRBJ2-7, with 9 bases that match TRBD1. From germline, CDR1 is SQVTM and CDR2 ANQGSEA. The V and J ends lost 6 bases and 5 bases, in that order; junction bases with no gene match: 8. The CDR3 runs to 13 residues. CDR3 nucleotide sequence: TGCAGCGTGGGGGGGACAGGGTCGGACGAGCAGTACTTC. Translation: CSVGGTGSDEQYF.

The V call is TRBV5-6, the J call TRBJ2-3, with D hard to call. Germline CDR1 and CDR2: SGHDT and YYEEEE. V dropped 1 base and J dropped 1 base, with 10 bases sitting between them. CDR3 length: 15 residues. The CDR3 nucleotides are TGTGCCAGCAGCTTGAACAGCCGCCGCACAGATACGCAGTATTTT. This encodes CASSLNSRRTDTQYF.

This clonotype was observed many times. The chain combines TRBV7-6 with TRBJ2-1; 13 bases match TRBD2. This CDR3 has 20 residues. V lost 1 base and J lost 0; bases outside the gene matches: 9. CDR1 is SGHVS, CDR2 FNYEAQ, per germline. DNA of the CDR3: TGTGCCAGCAGCTTAGTTTCCGGGACTAGCGGGAAGAGCTCCTACAATGAGCAGTTCTTC. Its translation is CASSLVSGTSGKSSYNEQFF.

The sample holds a few counts of this clonotype. The chain employs TRBV25-1 and TRBJ2-7; possible D gene TRBD1, 5 bases. Germline values: CDR1 MGHDK, CDR2 SYGVNS. Trimming took 0 bases from V and 1 from J, leaving 16 bases between them. CDR3 length: 17 residues. The CDR3 loop reads CASSEYLTAVFSYEQYF. The CDR3 coding sequence is TGTGCCAGCAGTGAATATTTGACAGCCGTTTTTTCCTACGAGCAGTACTTC.

This clonotype was seen many times. V usage is TRBV12-3 or TRBV12-4 and J usage is TRBJ2-5; TRBD2 might be the D (6 bases). This CDR3 region has 16 residues. V lost 1 base, J lost 6 bases, and 18 bases lay in between. The CDR3 DNA follows: TGTGCCAGCAGTTTAGTCCAGGTGGGGGGATTAAAGACCCAGTACTTC. Protein: CASSLVQVGGLKTQYF.

This clonotype was counted between two and nine times. The chain carries TRBV25-1 and TRBJ1-5, with TRBD1 matching over 7 bases. The ends lost 8 bases at V and 11 bases at J; junction bases unmatched: 9. Germline V lookup: CDR1 MGHDK, CDR2 SYGVNS. CDR3 length: 12 residues. DNA for the CDR3: TGTGCCAGCGGACAGGCGGACGGGGCCCAGCATTTT. Encoded protein: CASGQADGAQHF.

The rearrangement joins TRBV4-3 to TRBJ1-5, with D perhaps matching TRBD1 (5 bases). Germline V gene data show CDR1 as LGHNA and CDR2 as YSLEER. The CDR3 loop spans 17 amino acids. Trimming left V 0 bases short and J 2 bases short, with 14 bases between. CDR3: CASSQDFQGFGNQPQHF. CDR3 DNA sequence: TGCGCCAGCAGCCAAGATTTTCAGGGTTTTGGCAATCAGCCCCAGCATTTT.

This clonotype was seen more than once but under ten times. The V and J genes are TRBV6-6 and TRBJ2-7, with D maybe TRBD2 (6 bases). CDR1 is MNHNY and CDR2 is SVGAGI in the germline V gene (reference sequence). Trimming shortened V by 2 bases and J by 2 bases, and 7 bases separated the two germline ends. This CDR3 comprises 13 residues. CDR3 nucleotide sequence: TGTGCCAGCAGTTACGGGGGGACCTACGAGCAGTACTTC. Translated: CASSYGGTYEQYF.